The entry below gives a single TCR beta chain sequence along with its context. These data come from a study of CD8+ T cells in alopecia areata. Treatment noted: oral pan-JAK inhibitor, 5-10 mg twice daily. Lesional scalp punch biopsies and peripheral blood came from alopecia areata patients. The germline CDR1 and CDR2 sequences are MNHEY and SVGAGI. V was cut by 2 bases and J by 2 bases, with 12 bases left in between. The CDR3 runs 15 residues. Sequencing relied on a cDNA template that was reverse transcribed from extracted RNA. Generated by immunoSEQ multiplex PCR, the TCRdb table keeps only in-frame clones and is missing some. Counted here are some 200,000 clones, roughly 44% occurring once; the ten biggest clones make up around 3%.

This receptor was identified in a human donor with alopecia areata. Sequenced here: CD4+ T cells sorted from blood, sampled at roughly week 36, from a patient treated with tofacitinib. V usage is TRBV6-5 and J usage is TRBJ2-5; D unclear. The CDR3 here is CASSYEALSQETQYF. The CDR3 bases are TGTGCCAGCAGTTACGAGGCCCTCTCACAAGAGACCCAGTACTTC.